Presented here are 2 T cell receptor beta chains from one specimen sequenced in a study of regulatory dendritic cells for organ transplantation. Clones were sequenced by immunoSEQ multiplex PCR, and TCRdb holds only the in-frame ones, with some missing. The data contain roughly 30,000 clones, approximately 81% of them seen just once; the ten biggest clones take up roughly 0.4%. Sequenced sample: naive CD8+ T cells from blood. Subset given: CD45RA+ naive T cells. The receptors here all came from a human donor in good health.

CDR3 in amino acids: CASSEGTGAHNEQFF. The DNA of the CDR3 is TGTGCCAGCAGTGAGGGGACAGGGGCCCACAATGAGCAGTTCTTC. The genes are TRBV6-4 and TRBJ2-1; 10 bases agree with TRBD1. Germline V gene data show CDR1 as MRHNA and CDR2 as SNTAGT. The CDR3 consists of 15 residues. The J segment lost 5 bases and the V segment lost 3 bases, leaving 4 bases of the junction unmatched.

The chain links TRBV9 to TRBJ2-1; 11 bases fit TRBD2. With 4 bases clipped from V and 7 bases from J, the junction kept 7 bases outside the gene matches. The CDR3 runs to 15 residues. Germline-derived CDR1 and CDR2 are SGDLS and YYNGEE. This chain's CDR3 is CASSLAGGLENEQFF. CDR3 nucleotides: TGTGCCAGCAGCTTAGCGGGGGGGCTAGAAAATGAGCAGTTCTTC.